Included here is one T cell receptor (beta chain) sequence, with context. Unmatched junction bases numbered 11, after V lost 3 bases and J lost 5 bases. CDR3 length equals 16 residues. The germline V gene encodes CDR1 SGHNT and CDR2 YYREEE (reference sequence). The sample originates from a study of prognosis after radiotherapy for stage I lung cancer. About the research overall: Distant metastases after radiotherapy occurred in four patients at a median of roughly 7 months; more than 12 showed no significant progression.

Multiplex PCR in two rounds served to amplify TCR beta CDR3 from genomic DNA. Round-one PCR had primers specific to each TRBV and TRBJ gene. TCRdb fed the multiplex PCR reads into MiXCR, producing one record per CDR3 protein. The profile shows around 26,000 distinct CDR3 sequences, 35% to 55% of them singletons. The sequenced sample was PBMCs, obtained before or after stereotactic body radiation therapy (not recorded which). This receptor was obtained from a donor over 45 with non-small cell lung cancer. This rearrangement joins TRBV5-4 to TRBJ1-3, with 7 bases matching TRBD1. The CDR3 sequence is CASSSDSRDRRNTIYF. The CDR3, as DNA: TGTGCCAGCAGCTCCGATTCCCGGGACAGAAGAAACACCATATATTTT.